This T cell receptor (beta chain) is from a study of tumor and adjacent non-tumor tissue in lung cancer. Study in general: Patients comprised 12 adenocarcinoma, 2 squamous cell carcinoma and 1 small cell lung cancer.

The CDR3 contains 15 residues. The germline V gene encodes CDR1 MNHNS and CDR2 SASEGT. The template was RNA from unsorted bulk tissue. The normal lung tissue was taken more than 3 cm from the tumor edge. Donors were chemotherapy-naive, newly diagnosed lung cancer surgical patients in China, August–late 2014. A remark on this clonotype: Its target is not known. An end of the junction differs from the germline gene, which may be a read error.

TCRbeta libraries were built with three rounds of nested PCR, modified from ARM-PCR. MiXCR, run by TCRdb on the multiplex PCR reads, gives a single entry per CDR3 protein. The sample includes about 90,000 distinct CDR3 sequences, more than 75% of them seen just once. Overall study findings and caveats: Tumor tissue had significantly higher TCR diversity than normal lung. Tumor repertoires had a smaller top 100 clone share than normal lung.

Sequenced material: distant non-tumor lung tissue. This clonotype was obtained from a woman between 45 and 60 years old with non-small cell lung cancer. This chain connects TRBV6-1 to TRBJ1-5; 7 nucleotides line up with TRBD1. The CDR3 spells CVSTIRWDSRQPQHF. In nucleotides, the CDR3 is TGTGTCAGCACTATACGCTGGGACAGTCGTCAGCCCCAGCATTTT.